This T cell receptor (beta chain) was sequenced during a study of blood T cell repertoires in COVID-19. The protocol was immunoSEQ multiplex PCR, while the TCRdb copy is restricted to in-frame clones and leaves out a portion. The sample holds under 250,000 clones, about 90% seen once. Germline V gene sequence: CDR1 MNHEY, CDR2 SMNVEV (reference sequence). Trimming took 7 bases from V and 2 from J, leaving 20 bases between them. This CDR3 has 16 residues. Material for sequencing was peripheral blood. This TCR came from a young man with COVID-19, enrolled during active disease. The genes are TRBV27 and TRBJ1-2, with D possibly TRBD1 on 5 matching bases. CDR3 coding DNA: TGTGCCAGCACCCCCAAAGGGGATGGCCCGAACTATGGCTACACCTTC. Translated: CASTPKGDGPNYGYTF.